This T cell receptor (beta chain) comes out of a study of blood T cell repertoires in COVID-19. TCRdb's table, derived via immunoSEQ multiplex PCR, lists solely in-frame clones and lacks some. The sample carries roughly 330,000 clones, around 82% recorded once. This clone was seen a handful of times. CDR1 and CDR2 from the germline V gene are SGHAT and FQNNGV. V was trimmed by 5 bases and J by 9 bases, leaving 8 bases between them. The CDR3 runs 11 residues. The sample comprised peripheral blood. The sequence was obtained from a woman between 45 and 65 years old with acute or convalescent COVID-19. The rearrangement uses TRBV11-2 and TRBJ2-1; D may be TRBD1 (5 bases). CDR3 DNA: TGTGCCAGCAGCACGACAGTTGAGCAGTTCTTC. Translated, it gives CASSTTVEQFF.